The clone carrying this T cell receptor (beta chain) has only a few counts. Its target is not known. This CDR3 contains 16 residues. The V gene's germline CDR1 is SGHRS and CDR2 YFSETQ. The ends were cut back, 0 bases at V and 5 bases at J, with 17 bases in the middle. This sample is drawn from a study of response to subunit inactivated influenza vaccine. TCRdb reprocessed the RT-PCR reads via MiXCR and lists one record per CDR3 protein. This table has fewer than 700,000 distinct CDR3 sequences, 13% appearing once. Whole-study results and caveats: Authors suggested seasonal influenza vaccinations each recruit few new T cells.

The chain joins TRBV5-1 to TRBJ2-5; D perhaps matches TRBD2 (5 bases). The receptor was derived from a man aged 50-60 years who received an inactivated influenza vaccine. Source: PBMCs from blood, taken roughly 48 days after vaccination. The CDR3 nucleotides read TGCGCCAGCAGCTTGGTAGCGTTACAACCCGGGGAGACCCAGTACTTC. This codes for CASSLVALQPGETQYF.